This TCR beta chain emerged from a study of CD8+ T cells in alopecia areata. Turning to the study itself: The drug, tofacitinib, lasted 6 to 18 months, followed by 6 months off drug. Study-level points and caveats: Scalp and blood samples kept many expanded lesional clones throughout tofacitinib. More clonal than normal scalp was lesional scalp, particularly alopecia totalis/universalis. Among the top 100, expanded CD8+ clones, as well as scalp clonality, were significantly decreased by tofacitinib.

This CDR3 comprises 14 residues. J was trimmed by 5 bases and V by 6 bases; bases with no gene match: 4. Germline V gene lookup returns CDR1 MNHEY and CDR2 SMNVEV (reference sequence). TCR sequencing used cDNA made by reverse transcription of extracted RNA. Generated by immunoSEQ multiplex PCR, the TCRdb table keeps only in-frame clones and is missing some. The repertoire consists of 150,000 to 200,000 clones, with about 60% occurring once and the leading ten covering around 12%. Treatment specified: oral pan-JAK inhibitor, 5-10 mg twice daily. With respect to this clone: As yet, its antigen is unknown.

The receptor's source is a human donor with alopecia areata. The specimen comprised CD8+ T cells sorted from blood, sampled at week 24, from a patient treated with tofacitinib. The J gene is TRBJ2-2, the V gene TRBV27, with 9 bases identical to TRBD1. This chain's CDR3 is CASRGQGGTGELFF. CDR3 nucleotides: TGTGCCAGCAGGGGACAGGGTGGAACCGGGGAGCTGTTTTTT.